Listed here are 24 T cell receptor beta chains from one sample, sequenced in a study of T cells in Graves' hyperthyroidism and ophthalmopathy. RNA transcripts gave rise to amplified TCR beta CDR3 regions. TCR CDR3 underwent first-round RT-PCR with the HTBI primer set. TCRdb called the multiplex PCR reads again in MiXCR, with one record for every CDR3 protein. The table has fewer than 550,000 distinct CDR3 sequences, 15% to 18% seen once. Sequenced material: blood. These receptors all stem from a woman aged 18-30 years with Graves' hyperthyroidism.

This clonotype turned up a few times. J is TRBJ1-6 and V is TRBV3-1, with D possibly TRBD1 on 5 matching bases. This CDR3 contains 16 residues. Germline values: CDR1 LGHDT, CDR2 YNNKEL (reference sequence). V was trimmed by 2 bases and J by 7 bases, leaving 15 bases between them. The chain's CDR3 is CASSQLENRPNSPLHF. The CDR3 nucleotides read TGTGCCAGCAGCCAATTGGAGAACAGGCCAAATTCACCCCTCCACTTT.

To note about this clonotype: A much larger clonotype is one base distant, so this may be a read error. The V gene is TRBV6-2 or TRBV6-3, the J gene TRBJ1-4; 8 nucleotides line up with TRBD1. The CDR3 consists of 14 residues. The V segment lost 6 bases and the J segment 8 bases; nucleotides outside the gene matches: 8. The V gene's germline CDR1 is MNHEY and CDR2 SVGEGT. For the CDR3, the DNA is TGTGCCAGCAGAGACAGGGGTGGTAGCGAAAAACTGTTTTTT. It specifies CASRDRGGSEKLFF.

This clonotype was detected a few times. One end of the junction fails to match germline, which may point to a read error. The V and J genes are TRBV7-7 and TRBJ2-1; the match to TRBD1 covers 7 bases. Germline CDR1 and CDR2: SSHAT and FNYEAQ (reference sequence). The CDR3 spans 16 residues. The CDR3 loop reads CASIPPPGQPYNEQFF. CDR3 sequence (DNA): TGTGCTAGCATCCCCCCACCGGGACAGCCCTACAATGAGCAGTTCTTC.

This clonotype was detected ten times or more. V is TRBV20-1 and J is TRBJ2-1, with TRBD2 matching over 12 bases. Germline CDR1 is DFQATT and CDR2 is SNEGSKA (reference sequence). V lost 6 bases to trimming and J lost 8 bases; unmatched junction nucleotides: 11. The CDR3 consists of 15 residues. CDR3 nucleotide sequence: TGCAGTGCAAGACCAGGACTAGCGGGATCCCATGAGCAGTTCTTC. Translation: CSARPGLAGSHEQFF.

This clonotype has a count of ten or more. The rearrangement links TRBV6-5 to TRBJ2-5, with D unclear. Per germline, CDR1 MNHEY and CDR2 SVGAGI. The CDR3 is 14 residues long. V was clipped by 0 bases and J by 5 bases, with 10 bases between them. For the CDR3, the DNA is TGTGCCAGCAGTTACTCCACAGTTGGGGAGACCCAGTACTTC. Amino acid sequence: CASSYSTVGETQYF.

This clonotype was seen at least ten times. This chain connects TRBV2 to TRBJ2-3, with 8 bases aligning to TRBD1. Germline lookup yields CDR1 SNHLY and CDR2 FYNNEI. CDR3 length: 14 amino acids. V trimming: 7 bases; J trimming: 2 bases; junction bases outside the gene matches: 5. The CDR3 DNA is TGTGCCAGCAACTACAGGGGGGACACAGATACGCAGTATTTT. Translation gives CASNYRGDTDTQYF.

With regard to this clonotype: Given a much more abundant clone one base away, this may be a read error. The chain combines TRBV7-9 with TRBJ2-3; D perhaps matches TRBD2 (5 bases). The length of the CDR3 is 15 residues. Germline V gives CDR1 SEHNR, CDR2 FQNEAQ (reference sequence). The CDR3: CASSFSVSHTDAQYF. The CDR3 DNA is TGTGCCAGCAGCTTTAGCGTCTCCCACACAGATGCGCAGTATTTT.

Many counts were recorded for this clonotype. The J gene is TRBJ1-1, the V gene TRBV7-3; D is perhaps TRBD1 (6 bases). Germline V CDR1 and CDR2: SGHTA, FQGTGA. The CDR3 spans 14 residues. With 5 bases removed from V and 2 bases from J, the gap between germline ends came to 12 bases. In DNA form, the CDR3 reads TGTGCCAGCAGCGTACAGGGATCAAACACTGAAGCTTTCTTT. It yields the protein CASSVQGSNTEAFF.

This clonotype has a count of ten or more. This sequence joins TRBV7-8 and TRBJ2-6, with D maybe TRBD2 (6 bases). This CDR3 has 17 residues. The germline CDR1 and CDR2 sequences are SGHVS and FQNEAQ. Between the trimmed V and J ends, which lost 3 bases and 0 bases, there was a span of 12 bases. In nucleotides, the CDR3 is TGTGCCAGCAGCTTTAGTCGGAGGGACTCTGGGGCCAACGTCCTGACTTTC. Its protein is CASSFSRRDSGANVLTF.

This clonotype showed up many times. The rearrangement uses TRBV12-3 or TRBV12-4 and TRBJ1-4; possibly TRBD1 for D (6 bases). V lost 3 bases and J lost 7, with 15 bases in between. The CDR3 runs to 15 residues. DNA of the CDR3: TGTGCCAGCAGTTTCCAGGCAGGGGCGGCTGAAAAACTGTTTTTT. Residues: CASSFQAGAAEKLFF.

This clonotype has a handful of counts. This sequence joins TRBV6-1 and TRBJ2-1, with no clear D. Looked up from germline, CDR1 is MNHNS and CDR2 is SASEGT. This CDR3 has 11 residues. Trimming stripped 6 bases from V and 15 bases from J, with 15 bases between. Written as DNA, the CDR3 is TGTGCCAGCAGGACAAACACGTGGATGTTCTTC. This encodes CASRTNTWMFF.

This clonotype showed up many times. The CDR3, as DNA: TGTGCCAGCAGCCAGGGGGGACTAGCGTTCACAGATACGCAGTATTTT. This translates into CASSQGGLAFTDTQYF. This chain connects TRBV3-1 to TRBJ2-3, with 10 nucleotides matching TRBD2. V was pared by 3 bases and J by 2 bases, with 5 bases of the junction left unmatched. The CDR3 runs to 16 residues. Looked up from germline, CDR1 is LGHDT and CDR2 is YNNKEL (reference sequence).

This clonotype occurred many times. The rearrangement links TRBV27 to TRBJ1-5; 9 nucleotides match TRBD1. CDR3 size: 16 residues. Looked up from germline, CDR1 is MNHEY and CDR2 is SMNVEV (reference sequence). J was trimmed by 3 bases and V by 5 bases; bases with no gene match: 8. CDR3 nucleotide sequence: TGTGCCAGCAGTCCGACGGACAGGGGATTCAATCAGCCCCAGCATTTT. Translating it yields CASSPTDRGFNQPQHF.

This clonotype was picked up many times. The chain carries TRBV12-3 or TRBV12-4 and TRBJ1-2, with 7 bases matching TRBD1. The CDR3 has 17 amino acids. Trimming took 0 bases from V and 7 from J; bases not matched to a gene: 14. The CDR3 DNA reads as TGTGCCAGCAGTTTAGCTAGACAGGGAACCATTTGGTTTGGCTACACCTTC. Amino acids: CASSLARQGTIWFGYTF.

This clonotype has just a few counts. The chain employs TRBV11-2 and TRBJ2-7; no firm D call. The V gene lost 9 bases and the J gene lost 5 bases, with 17 bases spanning the gap. The CDR3 has 13 amino acids. CDR1 is SGHAT, CDR2 FQNNGV, per germline. CDR3 bases: TGTGCCAGTAGTATCTTCGGCCGGCACGAGCAGTACTTC. Translated, it gives CASSIFGRHEQYF.

This clonotype was seen at least ten times. The chain couples TRBV7-2 to TRBJ2-7; 9 positions match TRBD1. With V trimmed by 6 bases and J by 5 bases, 11 bases remained unmatched. Germline V lookup: CDR1 SGHTA, CDR2 FQGNSA. There are 15 residues in the CDR3. CDR3 in DNA: TGTGCCAGCAGGTATACACAGGGGGCGGCTAACGAGCAGTACTTC. Its translation is CASRYTQGAANEQYF.

This CDR3 reads CSASSVGEQFF. The CDR3 DNA follows: TGCAGTGCTAGTTCGGTGGGTGAGCAGTTCTTC. This rearrangement joins TRBV20-1 to TRBJ2-1; D unresolved. Looked up from germline, CDR1 is DFQATT and CDR2 is SNEGSKA (reference sequence). The V end was cut by 3 bases, the J end by 9 bases, with 9 bases between. There are 11 residues in the CDR3.

This clonotype has just a few counts. The chain recombines TRBV13 with TRBJ2-7, with D tentatively TRBD1 (6 bases). The CDR3 is made up of 16 amino acids. The germline V and J ends were trimmed by 5 bases and 2 bases, with 19 bases remaining between them. Germline lookup yields CDR1 PRHDT and CDR2 FYEKMQ (reference sequence). The CDR3 DNA is TGTGCCAGCAGCAGAGGGGGTCACCTAATTACCTACGAGCAGTACTTC. This translates into CASSRGGHLITYEQYF.

This clonotype showed up just a few times. The chain is built from TRBV7-2 and TRBJ2-3, with a tentative D call TRBD2 (5 bases). The CDR3 extends over 16 amino acids. Per the germline V gene, CDR1 is SGHTA and CDR2 is FQGNSA. Trimming cost V 1 base and J 0 bases, with 11 bases left between them. This CDR3 reads CASSLVGGYSTDTQYF. Here the CDR3 DNA reads TGTGCCAGCAGCTTAGTAGGAGGTTATAGCACAGATACGCAGTATTTT.

This clonotype was counted many times. The chain uses TRBV20-1 and TRBJ2-3, with TRBD2 matching 9 bases. Per germline, CDR1 DFQATT and CDR2 SNEGSKA (reference sequence). V shed 3 bases and J 0 bases; nucleotides not matched to a gene: 7. This CDR3 spans 16 amino acids. The CDR3, as DNA: TGCAGTGCTAGCCCTAGCGGGGTGGTAAGCACAGATACGCAGTATTTT. Its protein is CSASPSGVVSTDTQYF.

This clonotype was counted many times. The CDR3 region is CASSEVGTEQYF. In DNA, the CDR3 is TGTGCCAGCAGTGAGGTTGGGACTGAGCAGTATTTT. V gene TRBV2 combines with J gene TRBJ2-3, with a weak D call TRBD2 (6 bases). This CDR3 is built from 12 residues. Germline CDR1 SNHLY, CDR2 FYNNEI. The V and J ends lost 3 bases and 11 bases respectively, with 12 bases between them.

Ten or more counts support this clonotype. J is TRBJ1-3 and V is TRBV5-1; D not resolved. Per germline, CDR1 SGHRS and CDR2 YFSETQ. The CDR3 has 14 residues. Trimming pared 4 bases from V and 0 bases from J, leaving 8 bases between. In DNA, the CDR3 is TGCGCCAGCAGCCCCAACCTCTCTGGAAACACCATATATTTT. Translated, it gives CASSPNLSGNTIYF.

This clonotype has ten or more counts. The chain recombines TRBV7-9 with TRBJ1-2, with a tentative D call TRBD1 (6 bases). The CDR3 is 18 residues long. Trimming cost V 2 bases and J 4 bases, with 23 bases left between them. Germline V gives CDR1 SEHNR, CDR2 FQNEAQ (reference sequence). DNA for the CDR3: TGTGCCAGCAGCTTAAGGGAGTGGACAGCGGTTATCGGCTATGGCTACACCTTC. Translated: CASSLREWTAVIGYGYTF.

In this sample, this clonotype turned up many times. The chain combines TRBV6-2 or TRBV6-3 with TRBJ1-1; D perhaps matches TRBD1 (5 bases). The V gene's germline CDR1 is MNHEY and CDR2 SVGEGT. The length of the CDR3 is 14 residues. The V end lost 6 bases, the J end lost 3 bases, and 14 bases lay between the germline ends. The CDR3 region has the DNA TGTGCCAGCAGCTCCCTGACAGCGCACACTGAAGCTTTCTTT. Its protein is CASSSLTAHTEAFF.